The 3 T cell receptor beta chains below were found in one sample sequenced in a study of T cell repertoires in cytomegalovirus infection. One entry per CDR3 protein results from TCRdb running MiXCR on the reads. The data contain some 220,000 distinct CDR3 sequences, 6.5% of them singletons. The source material was PBMCs. Every receptor here comes from a human donor in good health (CMV status not recorded). Some clones in this sample may be carry-over from other donors' samples.

The CDR3 region is CASTRRGLTEAFF. The CDR3 nucleotides are TGTGCCAGTACCCGACGGGGCCTCACTGAAGCTTTCTTT. The gene calls are TRBV19 and TRBJ1-1; possibly TRBD1 for D (5 bases). The V and J ends lost 7 bases and 4 bases respectively, with 13 bases between them. Germline lookup yields CDR1 LNHDA and CDR2 SQIVND (reference sequence). The CDR3 extends over 13 amino acids. Full variable domain (rest looked up from reference TRBV19 and TRBJ1-1): DGGITQSPKYLFRKEGQNVTLSCEQNLNHDAMYWYRQDPGQGLRLIYYSQIVNDFQKGDIAEGYSVSREKKESFPLTVTSAQKNPTAFYLCASTRRGLTEAFFGQGTRLTVV.

This clonotype was picked up a small number of times. The chain is built from TRBV19 and TRBJ1-6; D is undetermined. Per germline, CDR1 LNHDA and CDR2 SQIVND (reference sequence). With 6 bases removed from V and 0 bases from J, the gap between germline ends came to 12 bases. The CDR3 length is 16 residues. CDR3 bases: TGTGCCAGTAGGACCACGGCATACTCCTATAATTCACCCCTCCACTTT. Encoded protein: CASRTTAYSYNSPLHF.

This clonotype was observed many times. The rearrangement uses TRBV7-2 and TRBJ1-5; no clear D. V lost 0 bases, J lost 3 bases, and 3 bases lay in between. In germline, CDR1 is SGHTA, CDR2 FQGNSA. This CDR3 is 13 amino acids long. The CDR3 loop reads CASSLAPNQPQHF. The CDR3 coding sequence is TGTGCCAGCAGCTTAGCCCCCAATCAGCCCCAGCATTTT. Full variable domain (rest looked up from reference TRBV7-2 and TRBJ1-5): GAGVSQSPSNKVTEKGKDVELRCDPISGHTALYWYRQSLGQGLEFLIYFQGNSAPDKSGLPSDRFSAERTGGSVSTLTIQRTQQEDSAVYLCASSLAPNQPQHFGDGTRLSIL.